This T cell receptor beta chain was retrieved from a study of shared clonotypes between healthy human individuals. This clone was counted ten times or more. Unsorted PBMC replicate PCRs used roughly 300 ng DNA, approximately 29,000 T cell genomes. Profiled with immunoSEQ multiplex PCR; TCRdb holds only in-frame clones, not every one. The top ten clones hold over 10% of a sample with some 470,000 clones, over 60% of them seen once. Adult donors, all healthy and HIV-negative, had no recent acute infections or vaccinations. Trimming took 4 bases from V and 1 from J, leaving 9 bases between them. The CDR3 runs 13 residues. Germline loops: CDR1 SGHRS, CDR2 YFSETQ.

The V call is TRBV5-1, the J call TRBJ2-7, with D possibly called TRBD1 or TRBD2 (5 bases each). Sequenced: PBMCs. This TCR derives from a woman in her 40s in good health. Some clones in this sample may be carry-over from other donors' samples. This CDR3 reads CASSVRGSYEQYF. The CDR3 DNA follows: TGCGCCAGCAGCGTGAGGGGTTCCTACGAGCAGTACTTC.